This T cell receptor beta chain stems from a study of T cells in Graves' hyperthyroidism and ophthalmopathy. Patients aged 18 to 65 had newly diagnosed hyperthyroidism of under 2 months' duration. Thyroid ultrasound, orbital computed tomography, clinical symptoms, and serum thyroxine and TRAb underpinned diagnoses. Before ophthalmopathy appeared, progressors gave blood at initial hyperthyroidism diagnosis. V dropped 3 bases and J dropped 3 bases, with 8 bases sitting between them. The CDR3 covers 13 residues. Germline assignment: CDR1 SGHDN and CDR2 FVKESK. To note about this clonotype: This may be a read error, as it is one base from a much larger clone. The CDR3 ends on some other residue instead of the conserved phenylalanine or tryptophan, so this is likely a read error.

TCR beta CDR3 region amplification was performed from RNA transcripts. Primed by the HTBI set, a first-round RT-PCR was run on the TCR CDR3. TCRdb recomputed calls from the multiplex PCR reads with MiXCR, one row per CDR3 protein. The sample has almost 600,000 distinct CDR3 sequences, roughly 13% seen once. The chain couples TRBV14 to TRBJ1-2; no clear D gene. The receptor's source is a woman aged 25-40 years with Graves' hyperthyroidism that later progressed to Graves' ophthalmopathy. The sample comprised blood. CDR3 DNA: TGTGCCAGCAGCCACACGTTGGACTATGGCTACACCGTC. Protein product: CASSHTLDYGYTV.